This T cell receptor (beta chain) was obtained from a study of STAT5B mutations in CD4+ large granular lymphocyte leukemia. Comment on this clone: What it binds is unknown.

CDR3 length: 13 amino acids. V shed 3 bases, J shed 7 bases, and the junction held 8 bases outside the gene matches. Germline lookup yields CDR1 SQVTM and CDR2 ANQGSEA. Study findings and constraints: TRBV06-family usage was enriched in top patient clones (8/27) versus controls (2/35). CD4-sorted patient repertoires seemed more clonal than healthy CD4+ repertoires.

Authors' methods: Productive clonotypes were detectable down to 2.59 x 10-5 frequency. TCRdb's table, derived via immunoSEQ multiplex PCR, lists solely in-frame clones and lacks some. The DNA was the basis for D and trimming; V, J and clone size are from that table. This table has roughly 23,000 clones, around 79% appearing once. The gene calls are TRBV29-1 and TRBJ2-5, with 7 bases fitting TRBD1. Specimen: CD4+ T cells from blood buffy coats. This receptor was obtained from a human donor in good health. The CDR3 DNA reads TGCAGCGTTGACACGGGATCAGGGGGGACCCAGTACTTC. Residues: CSVDTGSGGTQYF. The variable domain in full, completed from reference TRBV29-1 and TRBJ2-5, reads SAVISQKPSRDICQRGTSLTIQCQVDSQVTMMFWYRQQPGQSLTLIATANQGSEATYESGFVIDKFPISRPNLTFSTLTVSNMSPEDSSIYLCSVDTGSGGTQYFGPGTRLLVL.